A selection of T cell receptor beta chains follows, all from one sample in a study of blood T cell repertoires in COVID-19. Using immunoSEQ multiplex PCR, the repertoire was profiled, and TCRdb retains in-frame clones only, with some absent. The sample records some 250,000 clones, roughly 85% being singletons. The sample consisted of PBMCs or T cells enriched from blood (not recorded which). The receptors were gathered from a woman aged 45-60 years who had recovered from COVID-19. Both conserved end residues are part of each CDR3. D genes are given only for firm matches. Not all rows give a size; the values are once, few, many and, for expanded clones, a class.

v_call: TRBV6-4
j_call: TRBJ1-4
clone_size: once
d_call: -
cdr3_aa: CASIKDGGATNEKLFF
cdr3_nt: TGTGCCAGCATCAAGGACGGAGGCGCAACTAATGAAAAACTGTTTTTT

v_call: TRBV19
j_call: TRBJ1-1
clone_size: -
d_call: TRBD1
cdr3_aa: CASSSILDRGGTEAFF
cdr3_nt: TGTGCCAGTAGCTCGATACTGGACAGGGGTGGCACTGAAGCTTTCTTT

v_call: TRBV28
j_call: TRBJ2-3
clone_size: -
d_call: TRBD1
cdr3_aa: CASSFPQGLDTQYF
cdr3_nt: TGTGCCAGCAGTTTCCCACAGGGGTTAGATACGCAGTATTTT

v_call: TRBV9
j_call: TRBJ1-2
clone_size: -
d_call: -
cdr3_aa: CASSEPQMTGRSTF
cdr3_nt: TGTGCCAGCAGCGAACCTCAAATGACAGGACGCTCCACCTTC

v_call: TRBV2
j_call: TRBJ2-3
clone_size: -
d_call: -
cdr3_aa: CASTLGGDADTQYF
cdr3_nt: TGTGCCAGCACCCTGGGGGGAGATGCGGATACGCAGTATTTT

v_call: TRBV5-1
j_call: TRBJ1-2
clone_size: -
d_call: TRBD1
cdr3_aa: CASSPQGTGYQGGYTF
cdr3_nt: TGCGCCAGCAGCCCGCAAGGGACAGGCTACCAAGGAGGCTACACCTTC

v_call: TRBV5-1
j_call: TRBJ2-2
clone_size: -
d_call: -
cdr3_aa: CASSRLGGVGELFF
cdr3_nt: TGCGCCAGCAGCCGGCTAGGGGGAGTCGGGGAGCTGTTTTTT

v_call: TRBV3-1/TRBV3-2
j_call: TRBJ1-2
clone_size: -
d_call: -
cdr3_aa: CASSHSGNYGYTF
cdr3_nt: TGTGCCAGCAGCCATTCAGGAAACTATGGCTACACCTTC

v_call: TRBV5-1
j_call: TRBJ2-2
clone_size: -
d_call: -
cdr3_aa: CASSLDNREGFTGELFF
cdr3_nt: TGCGCCAGCAGCTTGGATAACAGGGAAGGGTTCACCGGGGAGCTGTTTTTT

v_call: TRBV20-1
j_call: TRBJ2-5
clone_size: -
d_call: -
cdr3_aa: CSASKPGLAQETQYF
cdr3_nt: TGCAGTGCTAGTAAACCGGGCCTAGCCCAAGAGACCCAGTACTTC

v_call: TRBV27
j_call: TRBJ2-4
clone_size: -
d_call: -
cdr3_aa: CASRESGKNIQYF
cdr3_nt: TGTGCCAGCAGGGAGAGCGGCAAAAACATTCAGTACTTC

v_call: TRBV5-6
j_call: TRBJ2-3
clone_size: -
d_call: TRBD2
cdr3_aa: CASSLWTSGRDTQYF
cdr3_nt: TGTGCCAGCAGCTTGTGGACTAGCGGTAGAGATACGCAGTATTTT

v_call: TRBV14
j_call: TRBJ1-2
clone_size: -
d_call: TRBD1
cdr3_aa: CASSQGGGSAYGYTF
cdr3_nt: TGTGCCAGCAGCCAAGGAGGGGGCAGCGCCTATGGCTACACCTTC

v_call: TRBV6-5
j_call: TRBJ1-2
clone_size: -
d_call: TRBD1
cdr3_aa: CASSWGDRGEPYGYTF
cdr3_nt: TGTGCCAGCAGTTGGGGGGACAGGGGCGAGCCCTATGGCTACACCTTC

v_call: TRBV5-6
j_call: TRBJ2-7
clone_size: -
d_call: TRBD2
cdr3_aa: CASSKISGRPYEQYF
cdr3_nt: TGTGCCAGCAGCAAAATTAGCGGGAGGCCCTACGAGCAGTACTTC

v_call: TRBV4-1
j_call: TRBJ2-1
clone_size: few
d_call: TRBD1
cdr3_aa: CASSRYRDSSYNEQFF
cdr3_nt: TGCGCCAGCAGCCGCTACCGGGACAGCTCCTACAATGAGCAGTTCTTC

v_call: TRBV7-9
j_call: TRBJ1-3
clone_size: -
d_call: -
cdr3_aa: CASSAKGLSGNTIYF
cdr3_nt: TGTGCCAGCAGCGCAAAGGGGCTCTCTGGAAACACCATATATTTT

v_call: TRBV7-2
j_call: TRBJ2-5
clone_size: -
d_call: -
cdr3_aa: CASSRRHRPYQETQYF
cdr3_nt: TGTGCCAGCAGCCGCCGGCACAGACCGTACCAAGAGACCCAGTACTTC